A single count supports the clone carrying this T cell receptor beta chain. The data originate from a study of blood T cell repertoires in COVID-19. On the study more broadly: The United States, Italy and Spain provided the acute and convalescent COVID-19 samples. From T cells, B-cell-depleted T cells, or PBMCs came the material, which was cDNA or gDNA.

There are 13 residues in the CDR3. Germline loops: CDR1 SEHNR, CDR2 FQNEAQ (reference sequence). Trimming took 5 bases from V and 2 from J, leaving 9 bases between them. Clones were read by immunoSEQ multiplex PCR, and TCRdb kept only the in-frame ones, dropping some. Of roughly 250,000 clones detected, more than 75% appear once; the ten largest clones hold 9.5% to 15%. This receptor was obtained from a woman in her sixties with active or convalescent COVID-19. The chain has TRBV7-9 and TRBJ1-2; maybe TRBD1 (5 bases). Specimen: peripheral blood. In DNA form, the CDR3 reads TGTGCCAGCAGCGCGACAGAGAACTATGGCTACACCTTC. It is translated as CASSATENYGYTF.